A selection of T cell receptor beta chains follows, all from one sample in a study of shared T cell receptors in the human thymus. Only in-frame clones appear in the TCRdb table, and some are missing; sequencing was by immunoSEQ multiplex PCR. This sample has more than 550,000 clones, with around 87% found just once. The sample was also reused in another study, on human thymus T cells.

The sample taken for sequencing was thymocytes. Receptors were obtained from a boy under three years old with a congenital heart defect. Both conserved end residues are part of each CDR3. Each record gives: CDR3 DNA, CDR3 protein, V gene, D gene, J gene, clone size, CDR3 length. D genes are given only for firm matches. Some rows mark clone size as missing; the rest say once, few, many or name a class of expanded clone.

CDR3nt: TGCGCCAGCAGCTTGGGCTGGGCACAGGGCAAGGGGAACACTGAAGCTTTCTTT; CDR3aa: CASSLGWAQGKGNTEAFF; v_gene: TRBV5-1; d_gene: NA; j_gene: TRBJ1-1; abundance: NA; len: 18
CDR3nt: TGTGCCAGTAGTTTGACAGGGCGGTCCCAACCCCTCCACTTT; CDR3aa: CASSLTGRSQPLHF; v_gene: TRBV19; d_gene: TRBD1; j_gene: TRBJ1-6; abundance: NA; len: 14
CDR3nt: TGTGCCAGCAGCTTGCAGGGCGGATACTCGAACACCGGGGAGCTGTTTTTT; CDR3aa: CASSLQGGYSNTGELFF; v_gene: TRBV5-6; d_gene: NA; j_gene: TRBJ2-2; abundance: NA; len: 17
CDR3nt: TGTGCCAGCAGCCCTACGGACAGGCAGGGCTACGAGCAGTACTTC; CDR3aa: CASSPTDRQGYEQYF; v_gene: TRBV5-8; d_gene: TRBD1; j_gene: TRBJ2-7; abundance: once; len: 15
CDR3nt: TGTGCCAGCAGGACAAGGGGACAGCCCCAGCATTTT; CDR3aa: CASRTRGQPQHF; v_gene: TRBV28; d_gene: NA; j_gene: TRBJ1-5; abundance: NA; len: 12
CDR3nt: TGTGCCAGTATGGTTGGCAGGGAAGGCCCCAGCTCCTACAATGAGCAGTTCTTC; CDR3aa: CASMVGREGPSSYNEQFF; v_gene: TRBV19; d_gene: NA; j_gene: TRBJ2-1; abundance: NA; len: 18
CDR3nt: TGCGCCAGCAGTGACGGCCGGGTCAACATTCAGTACTTC; CDR3aa: CASSDGRVNIQYF; v_gene: TRBV10-2; d_gene: NA; j_gene: TRBJ2-4; abundance: NA; len: 13
CDR3nt: TGTGCCAGCAGTACCGGAGGGAGGCGGCAGTTCTTC; CDR3aa: CASSTGGRRQFF; v_gene: TRBV6-5; d_gene: NA; j_gene: TRBJ2-1; abundance: NA; len: 12
CDR3nt: TGCGCCAGCAGCTTGGCCAGAGGGGGGGGTCTTCTCTATAACACTGAAGCTTTCTTT; CDR3aa: CASSLARGGGLLYNTEAFF; v_gene: TRBV5-1; d_gene: NA; j_gene: TRBJ1-1; abundance: NA; len: 19
CDR3nt: TGTGCCAGCAGTTTCGACAGCTACGAGCAGTACTTC; CDR3aa: CASSFDSYEQYF; v_gene: TRBV28; d_gene: NA; j_gene: TRBJ2-7; abundance: NA; len: 12
CDR3nt: TGCAGCGTTGCCCCGGGGGTGGGTGAAAAACTGTTTTTT; CDR3aa: CSVAPGVGEKLFF; v_gene: TRBV29-1; d_gene: NA; j_gene: TRBJ1-4; abundance: NA; len: 13
CDR3nt: TGCGCCAGCAGCTTAGTCGGGACAGGGGGTTATGGCTACACCTTC; CDR3aa: CASSLVGTGGYGYTF; v_gene: TRBV5-1; d_gene: TRBD1; j_gene: TRBJ1-2; abundance: NA; len: 15
CDR3nt: TGTGCCAGCAGCCAAGTCGAGCACAGGGGGAACACTGAAGCTTTCTTT; CDR3aa: CASSQVEHRGNTEAFF; v_gene: TRBV14; d_gene: TRBD1; j_gene: TRBJ1-1; abundance: NA; len: 16